A selection of T cell receptor beta chains follows, all from one sample in a study of blood T cells in healthy people across ages. TCRdb ran MiXCR on the 5' RACE reads and lists one entry per CDR3 protein. The table includes approximately 800,000 distinct CDR3 sequences, approximately 67% detected once. Sequencing was performed on blood. Receptors originate from a man aged 25 to 40 in good health. CDR3s include the opening cysteine and the closing phenylalanine or tryptophan. The D gene is left open where the match is weak. Rows give clone size only sometimes, using once, few, many, or a class for an expanded clone.

D gene	V gene	J gene	clone size	CDR3 DNA	CDR3 protein
-	TRBV7-2	TRBJ2-3	-	TGTGCCAGCAGCTTAGTGGGAGCGGACACAGATACGCAGTATTTT	CASSLVGADTDTQYF
-	TRBV6-5	TRBJ2-5	-	TGTGCCAGCAGTTACCCACGCAAAGGGGGGACTTCCCAAGAGACCCAGTACTTC	CASSYPRKGGTSQETQYF
TRBD1	TRBV28	TRBJ1-1	-	TGTGCCAGCAGTACAGGGGGCTGGGGAGGGGGCACTGAAGCTTTCTTT	CASSTGGWGGGTEAFF
-	TRBV29-1	TRBJ2-6	-	TGCAGCGTTGATGGAGGGATCTCTAGGGTCAACGTCCTGACTTTC	CSVDGGISRVNVLTF
-	TRBV7-4	TRBJ2-7	few	TGTGTCCCCAAGCAAGATCGTAACGAGCAGTACTTC	CVPKQDRNEQYF
-	TRBV5-1	TRBJ2-3	-	TGCGCCAGCAGCACCGGAGGGGGGGCCCCTAGCACAGATACGCAGTATTTT	CASSTGGGAPSTDTQYF
-	TRBV3-1	TRBJ2-2	-	TGTGCCAGCAGCCAAGGGTTTCGGGGCTCCGCGAACACCGGGGAGCTGTTTTTT	CASSQGFRGSANTGELFF
-	TRBV28	TRBJ2-1	-	TGTGCCAGCAGTCCATATGGACAGTACAATGAGCAGTTCTTC	CASSPYGQYNEQFF
-	TRBV29-1	TRBJ2-3	-	TGCAGCGTTGAAGGGAGGGTCACAGATACGCAGTATTTT	CSVEGRVTDTQYF
-	TRBV29-1	TRBJ2-1	once	TGCAGCGTTCCAAAGGCGAATGAGCAGTTCTTC	CSVPKANEQFF
-	TRBV7-9	TRBJ2-5	few	TGTGCCAGCAGCTTAGGGGTGAGCAAGCCTTCTCGATTTGAGCAGTACTTC	CASSLGVSKPSRFEQYF
-	TRBV4-2	TRBJ2-7	-	TGTGCCAGCAGCCAACCCTTCGGACGCCCAGGTAACGAGCAGTACTTC	CASSQPFGRPGNEQYF
-	TRBV9	TRBJ2-1	-	TGTGCCAGCAGCGTCACGACCAACCGTGAGCAGTTCTTC	CASSVTTNREQFF
TRBD1	TRBV5-1	TRBJ2-1	-	TGCGCCAGCAGCGGCGGACAGGGCCCCTACAATGAGCAGTTCTTC	CASSGGQGPYNEQFF
TRBD1	TRBV7-9	TRBJ1-2	-	TGTGCCAGCAGCTATCTCAGGGGGAATGGCTACACCTTC	CASSYLRGNGYTF
TRBD2	TRBV9	TRBJ2-5	-	TGTGCCAGCAGCGCGAATCCGGGACTAGCGGGGGGGCAAGAGACCCAGTACTTC	CASSANPGLAGGQETQYF
TRBD2	TRBV20-1	TRBJ2-7	-	TGCAGTGCGAAACATGCGGGGGGTCCGACCAACGAGCAGTACTTC	CSAKHAGGPTNEQYF
TRBD2	TRBV7-3	TRBJ2-1	-	TGTGCCAGCAGCCTGACTAGCGGGGGGGTCTCCTACAATGAGCAGTTCTTC	CASSLTSGGVSYNEQFF
-	TRBV5-1	TRBJ2-1	-	TGCGCCAGCAGCACCTACGACTCTTACAATGAGCAGTTCTTC	CASSTYDSYNEQFF
-	TRBV30	TRBJ2-3	-	TGTGCCTGGGGAACCACAGATACGCAGTATTTT	CAWGTTDTQYF
TRBD2	TRBV4-3	TRBJ2-1	-	TGCGCCAGCAGCCAAGAGGGCGGGGGGGCCTCTGAGCAGTTCTTC	CASSQEGGGASEQFF
-	TRBV7-6	TRBJ2-1	-	TGTGCCAGCAGCCCTACAGGGTCTTTCTATGAGCAGTTCTTC	CASSPTGSFYEQFF
-	TRBV7-2	TRBJ2-7	-	TGTGCCAGCAGCTCCCCGGGCGCTCGGTACGAGCAGTACTTC	CASSSPGARYEQYF
-	TRBV7-8	TRBJ2-7	-	TGTGCCAGTAGTTCGAGTTTCGACGAGCAGTACTTC	CASSSSFDEQYF
-	TRBV13	TRBJ2-4	-	TGTGCCAGCAGCACACAGGGAACGGAAGAGCAGTACTTC	CASSTQGTEEQYF
TRBD1	TRBV4-1	TRBJ2-7	-	TGCGCCAGCAGCCACGACAGGGAGACCTACTACGAGCAGTACTTC	CASSHDRETYYEQYF
-	TRBV20-1	TRBJ1-6	once	TGCAGTGCGCCCCCGGGGGATGGACGCGATAATTCACCCCTCCACTTT	CSAPPGDGRDNSPLHF
TRBD2	TRBV20-1	TRBJ2-5	-	TGCAGGGGGGGGGTACAAGAGACCCAGTACTTC	CRGGVQETQYF
TRBD1	TRBV7-2	TRBJ1-1	-	TGTGCCAGCAGCTCAGGACAGGGACATGGGAACACTGAAGCTTTCTTT	CASSSGQGHGNTEAFF
TRBD2	TRBV20-1	TRBJ2-4	few	TGCAGTGCTAGAGAGAGCGGGGGGGCCAACATTCAGTACTTC	CSARESGGANIQYF
-	TRBV6-2/TRBV6-3	TRBJ2-1	few	TGTGCCAGCAGTCAGGGTCGGGGTGAGCAGTTCTTC	CASSQGRGEQFF
-	TRBV4-2	TRBJ1-4	-	TGTGCCAGCAGCCAAGATAGGGTGGACACGGATGAAAAACTGTTTTTT	CASSQDRVDTDEKLFF
-	TRBV30	TRBJ2-5	once	TGTGCCTGGAGTGTACCCAGAGACCAAGAGACCCAGTACTTC	CAWSVPRDQETQYF